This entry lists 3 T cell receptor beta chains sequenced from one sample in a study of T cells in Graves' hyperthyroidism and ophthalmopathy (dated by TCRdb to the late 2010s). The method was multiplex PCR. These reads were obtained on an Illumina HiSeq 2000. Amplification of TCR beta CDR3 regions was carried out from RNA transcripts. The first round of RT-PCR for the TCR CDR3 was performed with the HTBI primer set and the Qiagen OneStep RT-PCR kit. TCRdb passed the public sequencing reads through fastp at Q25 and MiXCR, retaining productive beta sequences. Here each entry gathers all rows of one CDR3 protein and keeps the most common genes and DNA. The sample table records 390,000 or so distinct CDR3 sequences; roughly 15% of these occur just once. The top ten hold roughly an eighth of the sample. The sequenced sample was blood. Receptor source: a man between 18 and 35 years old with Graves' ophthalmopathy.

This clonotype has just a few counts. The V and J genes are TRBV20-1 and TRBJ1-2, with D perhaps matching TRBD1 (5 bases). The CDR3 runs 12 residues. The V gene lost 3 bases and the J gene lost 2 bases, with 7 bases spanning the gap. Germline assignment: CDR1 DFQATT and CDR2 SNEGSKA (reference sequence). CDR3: CSASQGNYGYTF. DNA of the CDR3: TGCAGTGCTAGCCAGGGCAACTATGGCTACACCTTC.

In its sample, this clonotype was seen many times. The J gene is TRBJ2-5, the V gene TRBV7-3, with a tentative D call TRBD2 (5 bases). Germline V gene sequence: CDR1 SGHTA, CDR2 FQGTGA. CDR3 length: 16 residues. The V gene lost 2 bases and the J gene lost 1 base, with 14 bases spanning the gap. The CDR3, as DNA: TGTGCCAGCAGCTTAGGACTCGGGCTCCGCCAAGAGACCCAGTACTTC. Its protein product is CASSLGLGLRQETQYF.

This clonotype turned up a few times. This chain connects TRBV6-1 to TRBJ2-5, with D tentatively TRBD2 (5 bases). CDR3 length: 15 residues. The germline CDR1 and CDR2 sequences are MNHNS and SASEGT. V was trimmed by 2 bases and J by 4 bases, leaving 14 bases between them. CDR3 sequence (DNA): TGTGCCAGCAGTGAATCGACCAGCCGGGGAGAGACCCAGTACTTC. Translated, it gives CASSESTSRGETQYF.